One sample yielded the 9 T cell receptor beta chains listed below, sequenced in a study of T cells in narcolepsy. TCRdb's copy holds only in-frame clones and misses some; the assay was immunoSEQ multiplex PCR. The data contain some 23,000 clones, approximately 80% of them seen just once; the ten biggest clones take up over 0.55%. Material for sequencing was CD45RA- memory CD4+ T cells from PBMCs. These TCRs come from a human donor with narcolepsy.

V is TRBV4-2 and J is TRBJ1-6; no definite D call. Germline-derived CDR1 and CDR2 are LGHNA and YNFKEQ. The CDR3 has 13 residues. The V end lost 1 base, the J end lost 7 bases, and 5 bases lay between the germline ends. CDR3 residues: CASSQGQNSPLHF. The CDR3 DNA reads TGTGCCAGCAGCCAAGGTCAGAATTCACCCCTCCACTTT.

The J gene is TRBJ2-5, the V gene TRBV18, with D possibly being TRBD2 (6 bases). The CDR3 has 13 residues. Germline V gives CDR1 KGHSH, CDR2 LQKENI. Trimming removed 3 bases from V and 5 bases from J, with 10 bases in between. CDR3 DNA sequence: TGTGCCAGCTCACCGGGACTCCTGGAGACCCAGTACTTC. Translating gives CASSPGLLETQYF.

V and J are TRBV18 and TRBJ1-6; D gene ambiguous. Looked up from germline, CDR1 is KGHSH and CDR2 is LQKENI. CDR3 length equals 16 residues. Deletions cut 3 bases from V and 4 bases from J, with 13 bases between. The CDR3 protein is CASSPTARGYNSPLHF. CDR3 DNA: TGTGCCAGCTCACCGACGGCCCGGGGTTATAATTCACCCCTCCACTTT.

V and J are TRBV7-2 and TRBJ1-3; D is uncertain. Germline assignment: CDR1 SGHTA and CDR2 FQGNSA. Trimming cost V 0 bases and J 4 bases, with 4 bases left between them. CDR3 length equals 13 residues. CDR3 nucleotides: TGTGCCAGCAGCTTAGCGGTCGGAAACACCATATATTTT. Translation: CASSLAVGNTIYF.

CDR3 sequence reads: CASSILVSGRDQPQHF. DNA of the CDR3: TGTGCCAGTAGTATTTTAGTCTCGGGGAGGGATCAGCCCCAGCATTTT. The J gene is TRBJ1-5, the V gene TRBV19; the D is unclear. The CDR3 consists of 16 residues. V was cut by 3 bases and J by 5 bases, with 17 bases left in between. From germline, CDR1 is LNHDA and CDR2 SQIVND (reference sequence).

The sample holds one count of this clone. The V call is TRBV4-2, the J call TRBJ2-1; perhaps D is TRBD1 or TRBD2 (5 bases each). Per germline, CDR1 LGHNA and CDR2 YNFKEQ. The CDR3 extends over 16 amino acids. Deletions cut 0 bases from V and 5 bases from J, with 14 bases between. The CDR3 DNA reads TGTGCCAGCAGCCAAGAAGGGGACCTTACTAACAATGAGCAGTTCTTC. This sequence encodes CASSQEGDLTNNEQFF.

This chain connects TRBV5-1 to TRBJ2-7, with 11 bases aligning to TRBD2. The CDR3 totals 15 residues. Germline-derived CDR1 and CDR2 are SGHRS and YFSETQ. Losses at the gene ends were 4 bases for V and 4 bases for J; bases not matched to a gene: 7. The CDR3 sequence: CASSITGTSGYEQYF. The CDR3 nucleotides read TGCGCCAGCAGCATCACCGGGACTAGCGGTTACGAGCAGTACTTC.

CDR3 residues: CASLTGGPGNTIYF. Here the CDR3 DNA reads TGTGCCAGTTTAACAGGGGGCCCTGGAAACACCATATATTTT. The chain combines TRBV28 with TRBJ1-3, with 9 bases that match TRBD1. The CDR3 covers 14 residues. CDR1 MDHEN and CDR2 SYDVKM come from the germline V gene. Trimming took 9 bases from V and 2 from J; bases not matched to a gene: 5.

V usage is TRBV9 and J usage is TRBJ2-3; 7 nucleotides agree with TRBD1. This CDR3 contains 16 residues. Germline V gene lookup returns CDR1 SGDLS and CDR2 YYNGEE. V lost 3 bases to trimming and J lost 4 bases; unmatched junction nucleotides: 11. CDR3 region: CASSATGTALPDTQYF. As DNA, the CDR3 is TGTGCCAGCAGCGCGACCGGGACAGCCTTGCCAGATACGCAGTATTTT.